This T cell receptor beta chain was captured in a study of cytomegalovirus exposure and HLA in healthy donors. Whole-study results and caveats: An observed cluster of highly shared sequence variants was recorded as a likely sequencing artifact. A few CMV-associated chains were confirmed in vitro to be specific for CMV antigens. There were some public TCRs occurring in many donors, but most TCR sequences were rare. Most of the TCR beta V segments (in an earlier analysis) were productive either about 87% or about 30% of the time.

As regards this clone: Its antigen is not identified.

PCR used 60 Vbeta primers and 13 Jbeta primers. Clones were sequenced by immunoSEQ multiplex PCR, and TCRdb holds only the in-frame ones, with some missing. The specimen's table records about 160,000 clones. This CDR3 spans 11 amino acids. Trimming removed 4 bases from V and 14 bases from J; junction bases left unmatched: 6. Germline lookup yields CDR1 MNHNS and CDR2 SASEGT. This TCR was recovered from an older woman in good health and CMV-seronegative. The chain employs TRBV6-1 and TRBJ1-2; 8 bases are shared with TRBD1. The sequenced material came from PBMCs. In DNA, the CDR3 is TGTGCCAGCAGTGTCCAGGGGGCTGCGACCTTC. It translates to CASSVQGAATF.